This T cell receptor (beta chain) was profiled in a study of blood T cell repertoires in COVID-19 (dated by TCRdb to 2019 to 2021). For the study in its entirety: Collaborator samples came from the United States, Italy and Spain and covered acute and convalescent phases of COVID-19. A de-identified subject ID, COVID-19 status, age in years and sex were almost always included in the sample metadata. The samples were drawn from the first 160 participants of the ongoing ImmuneRACE study and from some 1,300 subjects provided by 6 global collaborators. The prospective study material was composed of cDNA or gDNA derived from T cells, B-cell-depleted T cells, or PBMCs. Where HLA class I and class II types were available, the types were taken from metadata supplied by the sample provider, not from assay-based typing. Deeply sampled blood TCRbeta repertoires from subjects exposed to, actively infected with, or recovered from COVID-19 were included in the dataset. The repertoires were released in a freely available public database intended as a resource for research on the immune response to SARS-CoV-2.

Whole blood was collected in K2EDTA tubes by collaborating institutions according to the institutions' own protocols. For TCRbeta analysis, collaborator samples were shipped as frozen whole blood, as isolated PBMCs, or as DNA extracted from either sample type. Paper-wide results and their limitations: The amount of clinical and demographic metadata varied by source and participant and was provided uncurated.

TCRbeta CDR3 regions were amplified from genomic DNA using the immunoSEQ Assay, a bias-controlled multiplex PCR. In the original analysis: The number of nucleated cells in each sample was estimated from the amplification of reference gene primers within the assay. To quantify the absolute abundance of each unique TCRbeta CDR3 rearrangement, sequence reads were collapsed and filtered. For each sample, productive Simpson clonality was calculated as the square root of Simpson's diversity index across productive rearrangements. In TCRdb, the immuneACCESS table is reduced to in-frame sequences with V and J assigned. These tables do not hold every clone; where another copy was compared, an unresolved V gene accounts for under half, and the others remain unexplained. From that table come the V and J calls and clone size; the DNA was used to work out D and trimming. Present in this sample are approximately 70,000 clones, about four fifths of which were seen just once. Of the sample, roughly 13% falls within the top ten clones.

A word on this clone: Its antigen is still unknown. Base qualities are not at hand, and no much larger clone is one base apart.

The CDR3 contains 15 residues, cysteine and phenylalanine counted. Only the CDR3 portion is preserved as DNA: 45 bases, with reading frame beginning at the first base. The germline ends are 9 bases apart after V is trimmed by 6 bases and J by 0 bases. CDR1 KGHSH and CDR2 LQKENI are derived from the germline V gene. Specimen: peripheral blood. This receptor chain uses TRBV18 and TRBJ1-6, with the D gene too uncertain to name. This receptor was taken from a woman at least 80 years old with acute or convalescent COVID-19. The nucleotides read TGTGCCAGCTCCGAGGAGAGCTCCTATAATTCACCCCTCCACTTT. This gives the protein CASSEESSYNSPLHF.